These 4 T cell receptor beta chains share one sample of origin, sequenced in a study of blood T cells in healthy people across ages. The use of a sample-barcoded 5' primer and a J-beta primer mix characterized a second PCR of roughly 7 to 11 cycles. TCRdb re-called the 5' RACE reads with MiXCR, one entry per CDR3 protein. The sample has around 1,700,000 distinct CDR3 sequences; 25% to 30% are singletons. The sample consisted of blood. The receptors shown here come from a woman between 25 and 40 years old in good health.

This clonotype was picked up many times. Germline is not matched at one junction end, which may reflect a read error. The chain couples TRBV14 to TRBJ1-2; D gene unclear. This CDR3 has 13 residues. Germline-derived CDR1 and CDR2 are SGHDN and FVKESK. The CDR3 DNA sequence: TGCGCCAGCAGCCAAGATTTAAACTATGGCTACACCTTC. This encodes CASSQDLNYGYTF.

This clonotype has only a few counts. J is TRBJ1-2 and V is TRBV7-9; the D gene is possibly TRBD1 (6 bases). Trimming took off 4 bases at V and 6 bases at J, with 9 bases between the two ends. The CDR3 is 12 residues long. The germline V gene encodes CDR1 SEHNR and CDR2 FQNEAQ (reference sequence). The DNA of the CDR3 is TGTGCCAGCAGCTGGACAGTAGATGGCTACACCTTC. This encodes CASSWTVDGYTF.

This clonotype was observed a handful of times. The genes are TRBV5-1 and TRBJ2-3; D not resolved. V lost 0 bases, J lost 6 bases, and 11 bases lay in between. Germline CDR1 is SGHRS and CDR2 is YFSETQ. The CDR3 loop spans 14 amino acids. The CDR3 nucleotides are TGCGCCAGCAGCTTGGAAATAGTCCCCGATACGCAGTATTTT. Translated, it gives CASSLEIVPDTQYF.

This clonotype was counted only a few times. V is TRBV7-2 and J is TRBJ2-2; 8 bases line up with TRBD1. Germline values: CDR1 SGHTA, CDR2 FQGNSA. The CDR3 spans 15 residues. The V segment lost 3 bases and the J segment 6 bases; nucleotides outside the gene matches: 6. The CDR3 coding sequence is TGTGCCAGCAGCTTGGGGTCACAGGGGGCCGGGGAGCTGTTTTTT. It codes for CASSLGSQGAGELFF.